This T cell receptor (beta chain) emerged from a study of cytomegalovirus exposure and HLA in healthy donors. The PCR used 60 Vbeta and 13 Jbeta primers. Clones were read by immunoSEQ multiplex PCR, and TCRdb kept only the in-frame ones, dropping some. The sample consists of 99,000 or so clones, roughly 76% of them appearing once. CDR3 size: 14 residues. Germline CDR1 SGHRS, CDR2 YFSETQ. Between the trimmed V and J ends, which lost 0 bases and 0 bases, there was a span of 7 bases. Note on this clone: Its target is not known.

Whole-study results and caveats: The number of N-insertions in an Asian-associated ancestry cluster was reportedly below the roughly 670-donor mean in a later analysis. Later analysis associated a missense DCLRE1C variant with TCR beta V- and J-gene trimming. An analysis that came later showed most CMV-associated TCR beta chains appearing HLA-restricted.

The chain recombines TRBV5-1 with TRBJ2-7, with unresolved D. The sequence came from a man in his thirties or forties in good health and CMV-seropositive. The sequencing input was PBMCs. CDR3 in amino acids: CASSLGAASYEQYF. CDR3 sequence (DNA): TGCGCCAGCAGCTTGGGGGCCGCCTCCTACGAGCAGTACTTC. Variable domain in full (rest from reference TRBV5-1 and TRBJ2-7): KAGVTQTPRYLIKTRGQQVTLSCSPISGHRSVSWYQQTPGQGLQFLFEYFSETQRNKGNFPGRFSGRQFSNSRSEMNVSTLELGDSALYLCASSLGAASYEQYFGPGTRLTVT.